This T cell receptor (beta chain) emerged from a study of monozygotic twins with cystic fibrosis. Overall study: With about 15 PCR cycles, barcoded libraries came from roughly 2.9 micrograms of fragmented DNA.

Trimming removed 2 bases from V and 6 bases from J, with 11 bases in between. Looked up from germline, CDR1 is MNHEY and CDR2 is SMNVEV (reference sequence). The CDR3 is 13 residues long. In regard to this clone: Its antigen remains unknown.

General observations from the study: Unrelated CF individuals shared fewer identical clonotypes than monozygotic CF twins.

Libraries were prepared by immunoSEQ multiplex PCR; TCRdb keeps only in-frame clonotypes and omits some of them. The table has around 26,000 clones, roughly 97% seen once. This rearrangement joins TRBV27 to TRBJ2-7; the D is unclear. The clonotype comes from a girl aged 2-10 years with cystic fibrosis. The sequenced sample consisted of blood. The DNA of the CDR3 is TGTGCCAGCAGTTTAATTCCATCCGGCGAGCAGTACTTC. It is translated as CASSLIPSGEQYF.